This T cell receptor (beta chain) was recorded in a study of spatial heterogeneity in lung cancer (dated by TCRdb to between 2017 and 2020). Regarding the complete study: Beta-chain transcripts were consistently detected in greater numbers than alpha-chain transcripts, which likely reflected higher beta-chain transcript abundance. In the raw uncorrected reads, each unique combination of TCR and UMI appeared more than ten times on average. The study quantitatively compared TCR alpha and beta repertoires across multiple tumor regions, matched nontumor lung and blood in non-small cell lung cancer. Nonsynonymous mutation counts, determined by whole-exome sequencing of tumor tissue, were related to TCR repertoire features. Both alpha and beta chains were TCR-sequenced in samples taken at surgery, namely 220 tumor regions, 63 to 70 matched nontumor lung samples and some 53 PBMC samples.

The CDR3 goes from the cysteine to the phenylalanine over 16 residues. Only the CDR3 DNA stays, 48 bases, in frame from base 1. V is pared back by 6 bases and J by 0 bases, with 15 bases lying between the germline termini. CDR1 and CDR2 were assigned from the germline V gene as SQVTM and ANQGSEA. The paper as a whole reports these results and caveats: Additional single-cell paired TCR alpha and beta sequencing was considered necessary to confirm, at a functional level, the hypothesis that regional TCRs recognize regional mutations. Ubiquitous expanded tumor TCRs showed up in blood more often at tumor resection than at routine follow-up.

In its sample, this clonotype was seen a few times. Which antigen it targets is not known. Per-base qualities were not stored, and no clone one base away is much larger. The protocol used for the library was 5' RACE. Sequencing used a NextSeq 500. In the TCR library protocol, a unique molecular identifier was attached to each TCR cDNA molecule so that PCR and sequencing errors could be corrected. The study's own analysis went as follows. Decombinator tools were used for TCR identification, UMI-based error correction and CDR3 extraction. TCRs above a frequency of 2 per 1,000, corresponding to the top 1% of the tumor frequency distribution, were defined as expanded. Renyi diversity was calculated using the R vegan package after each repertoire was subsampled 100 times to 5,000 TCRs. CDR3 similarity networks were built from amino acid triplet string-kernel similarity, connecting CDR3s with pairwise similarity above 0.82. TCRdb passed the public sequencing reads through fastp at Q25 and MiXCR, retaining productive beta sequences. Identical CDR3 proteins give one entry, which carries the most common genes and DNA. The V and J calls, along with clone size, are taken from TCRdb and not from the paper's own processing. The sample includes about 75,000 distinct CDR3 sequences, with 13% observed a single time. The leading ten clones occupy approximately 7.2% of the sample.

The time point label, as the study defines it: sample taken at primary tumor resection. Without any cell sorting, TCR sequencing was performed on whole RNA extracted either from tumor and nontumor lung tissue or from cryopreserved PBMC samples. The donors were approximately 70 patients from the lung TRACERx cohort who had early-stage, untreated non-small cell lung cancer. Only patients with enough RNA available from two or more tumor regions were chosen for TCR sequencing. The sequence derives from a male donor with early-stage non-small cell lung cancer. The chain couples TRBV29-1 to TRBJ2-6; the D gene is perhaps TRBD1, from 5 matching bases. This material consisted of PBMCs, taken at surgery. Read as DNA, the sequence is TGCAGCGTACAGACAGATCTAAACTCTGGGGCCAACGTCCTGACTTTC. Translated, this is CSVQTDLNSGANVLTF.